Below are 3 T cell receptor beta chains sequenced from a single sample in a study of T-cell reconstitution after alpha-beta-depleted transplantation in children. Unique molecular identifiers were incorporated when the TCRbeta library was constructed. TCRdb re-analysed the PCR reads in MiXCR, keeping a single row per CDR3 protein. The profile covers hundreds of thousands of distinct CDR3 sequences, with around 13% appearing a single time and around 2.2% taken by the ten largest. Sequencing was performed on PBMCs, mostly from graft donor cells, taken 360 days after TCRalphabeta/CD19-depleted stem cell transplant. Source of these receptors: a male patient aged 5 to 17 who had a stem cell transplant for acute myeloid leukemia, so the T cells may come from the graft donor.

This chain links TRBV28 with TRBJ2-1; 7 bases map to TRBD2. Looked up from germline, CDR1 is MDHEN and CDR2 is SYDVKM. J gave up 2 bases and V 4 bases, and 8 bases lay outside the gene matches. The CDR3 totals 16 residues. CDR3 residues: CASSSSGAGAYNEQFF. CDR3 in DNA: TGTGCCAGCAGTTCCTCCGGCGCGGGAGCCTACAATGAGCAGTTCTTC.

The chain uses TRBV28 and TRBJ1-5; D is uncertain. Trimming pared 2 bases from V and 11 bases from J, leaving 10 bases between. Germline lookup yields CDR1 MDHEN and CDR2 SYDVKM. The CDR3 is made up of 12 amino acids. CDR3 region: CASSLPKSSQHF. The CDR3 nucleotides read TGTGCCAGCAGTTTACCCAAATCGTCCCAGCATTTT.

This chain uses TRBV20-1 with TRBJ2-1, with TRBD2 matching 11 bases. Germline CDR1 DFQATT, CDR2 SNEGSKA (reference sequence). V shed 6 bases, J shed 0 bases, and the junction held 4 bases outside the gene matches. The length of the CDR3 is 15 residues. CDR3 nucleotide sequence: TGCAGTGCAGATACTAGCGGGAGCTCCTACAATGAGCAGTTCTTC. Protein product: CSADTSGSSYNEQFF.